This T cell receptor beta chain was recovered during a study of T-cell memory formation after mild COVID-19. Broader study findings: Clones which contracted sat mainly in CM and EM if CD4+, and in EMRA if CD8+.

With 3 bases removed from V and 0 bases from J, the gap between germline ends came to 12 bases. Per germline, CDR1 SGHNT and CDR2 YENEEA. The CDR3 is made up of 16 amino acids. About this clonotype: The antigen is not known.

TCRdb analysed the 5' RACE reads with MiXCR anew, one entry per CDR3 protein. The table lists 500,000 to 600,000 distinct CDR3 sequences, 18% of them singletons. The rearrangement uses TRBV11-3 and TRBJ2-1, with D hard to call. Sequenced: PBMCs or a T cell subset sorted from them (not recorded which). This TCR derives from an adult woman who had mild COVID-19 (a few samples of this study predate the infection). Cell type and time point are not known. CDR3 bases: TGTGCCAGCAGCTTTTTTAGGGCGGCCTCCTACAATGAGCAGTTCTTC. It codes for CASSFFRAASYNEQFF.